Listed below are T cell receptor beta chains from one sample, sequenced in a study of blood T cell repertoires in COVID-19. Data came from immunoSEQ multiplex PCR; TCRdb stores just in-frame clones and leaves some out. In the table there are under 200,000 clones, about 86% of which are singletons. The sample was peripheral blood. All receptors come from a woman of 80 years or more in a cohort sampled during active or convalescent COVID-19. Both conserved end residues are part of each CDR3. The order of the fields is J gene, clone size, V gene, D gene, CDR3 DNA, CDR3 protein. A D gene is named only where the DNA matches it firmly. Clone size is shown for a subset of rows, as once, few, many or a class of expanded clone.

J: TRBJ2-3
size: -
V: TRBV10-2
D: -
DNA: TGCGCCAGCAGTGAGTTCGCGAGCTACACAGATACGCAGTATTTT
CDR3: CASSEFASYTDTQYF

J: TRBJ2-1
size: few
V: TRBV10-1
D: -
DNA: TGCGCCAGCAGTGTCGAAGCTAGTCCGCTCGAGCAGTTCTTC
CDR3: CASSVEASPLEQFF

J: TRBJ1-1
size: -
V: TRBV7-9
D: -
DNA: TGTGCCAGCAGCCTCTCAGGTAACACTGAAGCTTTCTTT
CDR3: CASSLSGNTEAFF

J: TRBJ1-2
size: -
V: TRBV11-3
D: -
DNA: TGTGCCAGCAGCTCCGAAGGGGGCTATGGCTACACCTTC
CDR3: CASSSEGGYGYTF

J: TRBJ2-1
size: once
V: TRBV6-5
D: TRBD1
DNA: TGTGCCAGCTCCATTTTCGGGACAGGGGCCAATGAGCAGTTCTTC
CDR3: CASSIFGTGANEQFF

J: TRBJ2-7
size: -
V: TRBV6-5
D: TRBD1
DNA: TGTGCCAGCAGTCGAACAGGGGTGGCCTACGAGCAGTACTTC
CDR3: CASSRTGVAYEQYF

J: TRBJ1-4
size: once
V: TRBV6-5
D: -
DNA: TGTGTCACCAACCGACGGGAGGAGGGTGAAAAACTGTTTTTT
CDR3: CVTNRREEGEKLFF

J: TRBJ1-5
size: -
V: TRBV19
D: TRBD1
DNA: TGTGCCAGTAGTATCGGGACAGGGGTTCAGCCCCAGCATTTT
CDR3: CASSIGTGVQPQHF

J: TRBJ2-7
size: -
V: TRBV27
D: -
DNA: TGTGCCACCAGTGGGGGCCACCTGCGCATCTACGAGCAGTACTTC
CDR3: CATSGGHLRIYEQYF

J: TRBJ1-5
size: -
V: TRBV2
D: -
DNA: TGTGCCAGCAGTGAAGCGCTTCTTATCACAGAGTCGGTTTTT
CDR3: CASSEALLITESVF

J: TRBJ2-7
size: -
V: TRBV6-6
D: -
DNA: TGTGCCAGCAGTTATGAGACAAACTACGAGCAGTACTTC
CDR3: CASSYETNYEQYF

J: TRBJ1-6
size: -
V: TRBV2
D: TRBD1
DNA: TGTGCCAGCAGGGCGACAGGGATAGGGTCACCCCTCCACTTT
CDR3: CASRATGIGSPLHF

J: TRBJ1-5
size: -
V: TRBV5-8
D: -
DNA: TGTGCCAGCAGCTTGGCCCAACAGGGATATAGCAATCAGCCCCAGCATTTT
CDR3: CASSLAQQGYSNQPQHF

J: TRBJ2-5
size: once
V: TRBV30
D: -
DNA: TGTGCCTGGAGCGAATTGGGGAGCGCAGGTTTAAGCCAGTACTTC
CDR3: CAWSELGSAGLSQYF

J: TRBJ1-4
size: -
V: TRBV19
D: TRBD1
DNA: TGTGCCAGTAGCGGGACAGGGGTAGTTCAAAGTGAAAAACTGTTTTTT
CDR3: CASSGTGVVQSEKLFF

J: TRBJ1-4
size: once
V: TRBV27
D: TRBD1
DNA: TGTGCCAGCAGCCCCGGGACAGGGCTCCGAGAAAAACTGTTTTTT
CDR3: CASSPGTGLREKLFF

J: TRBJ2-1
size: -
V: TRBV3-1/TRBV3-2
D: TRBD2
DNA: TGTGCCAGCAGCCCCTTGCCGGGACTAGCAGGTGAGCAGTTCTTC
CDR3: CASSPLPGLAGEQFF

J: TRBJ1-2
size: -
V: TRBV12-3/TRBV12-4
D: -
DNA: TGTGCCAGCAGTTTACAGGGTCTCTATGGCTACACCTTC
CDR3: CASSLQGLYGYTF

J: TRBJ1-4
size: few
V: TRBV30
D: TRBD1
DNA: TGTGCCTGGAGTCGGGGACAGGGGGGGGAAAAACTGTTTTTT
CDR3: CAWSRGQGGEKLFF

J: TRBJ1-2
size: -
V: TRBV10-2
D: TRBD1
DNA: TGCGCCAGCGGACGGGACAGTTATGGCTACACCTTC
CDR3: CASGRDSYGYTF

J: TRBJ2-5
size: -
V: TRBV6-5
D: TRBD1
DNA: TGTGCCAGCAGTTCGCCCGACAGGGGAGTAGGGGAGACCCAGTACTTC
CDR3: CASSSPDRGVGETQYF

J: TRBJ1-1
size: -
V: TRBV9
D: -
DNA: TGTGCCAGCAGCGGCAGGGCTGTGAACACTGAAGCTTTCTTT
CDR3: CASSGRAVNTEAFF

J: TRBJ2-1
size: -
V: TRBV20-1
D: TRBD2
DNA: TGCAGTGCTAGTAGAGCCCTACTAGCGAAAGAGTACAATGAGCAGTTCTTC
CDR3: CSASRALLAKEYNEQFF

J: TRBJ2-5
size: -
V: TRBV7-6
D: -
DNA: TGTGCCAGCAGCTTAGTGGAGGTCCTCAAAAGCAGGGAGACCCAGTACTTC
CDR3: CASSLVEVLKSRETQYF

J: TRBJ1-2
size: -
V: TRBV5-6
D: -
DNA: TGTGCCAGCAGCCCAGAAACTAACTATGGCTACACCTTC
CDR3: CASSPETNYGYTF

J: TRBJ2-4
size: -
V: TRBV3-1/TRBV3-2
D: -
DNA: TGTGCCAGCAGCCAAGAGCGACTAGCCAAAAACATTCAGTACTTC
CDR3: CASSQERLAKNIQYF

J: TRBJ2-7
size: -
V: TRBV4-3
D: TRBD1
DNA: TGCGCCAGCAGCCAAGGGGACAGCGGAGCCTACGAGCAGTACTTC
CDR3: CASSQGDSGAYEQYF

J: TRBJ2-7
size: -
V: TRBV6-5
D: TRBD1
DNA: TGTGCCAGCAGCAAGGGACAGGGGCCCTACGAGCAGTACTTC
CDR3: CASSKGQGPYEQYF

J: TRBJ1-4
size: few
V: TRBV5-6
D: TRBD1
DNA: TGTGCCAGCAGCTCTTATCCGGGACAGGGGGCGTCTGCTAATGAAAAACTGTTTTTT
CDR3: CASSSYPGQGASANEKLFF

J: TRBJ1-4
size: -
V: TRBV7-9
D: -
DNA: TGTGCCAGCAGCTTCCGGGATCCTAATGAAAAACTGTTTTTT
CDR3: CASSFRDPNEKLFF

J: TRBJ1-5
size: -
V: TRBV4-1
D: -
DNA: TGCGCCAGCAGCCAAGGTGGGTTATCGACAAGGAATCAGCCCCAGCATTTT
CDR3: CASSQGGLSTRNQPQHF

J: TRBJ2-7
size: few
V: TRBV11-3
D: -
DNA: TGTGCCAGCAGCTTGGTAGGGGCAAGCTCCTACGAGCAGTACTTC
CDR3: CASSLVGASSYEQYF

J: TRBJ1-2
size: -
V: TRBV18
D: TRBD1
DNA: TGTGCCAGCTCACCCGGGACAGGCGAATATGGCTACACCTTC
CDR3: CASSPGTGEYGYTF

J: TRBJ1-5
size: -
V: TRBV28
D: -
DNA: TGTGCCAGCAGACTACAGCGGGTCCAGCAGCCCCAGCATTTT
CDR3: CASRLQRVQQPQHF

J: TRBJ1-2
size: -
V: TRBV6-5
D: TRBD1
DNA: TGTGCCAGCAGTTCTGGGACGGCTAGGGGGCGTGGCTACACCTTC
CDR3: CASSSGTARGRGYTF

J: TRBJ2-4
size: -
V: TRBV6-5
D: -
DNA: TGTGCCACTCGGACAGATCTAGCCAAAAACATTCAGTACTTC
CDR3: CATRTDLAKNIQYF

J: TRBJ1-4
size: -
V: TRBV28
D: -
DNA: TGTGCCAGCAGTTTTACAGAGAAAAACAGGGAAAAACTGTTTTTT
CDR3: CASSFTEKNREKLFF

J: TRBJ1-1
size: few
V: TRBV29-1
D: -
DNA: TGCAGCGTTGATATACAGAACACTGAAGCTTTCTTT
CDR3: CSVDIQNTEAFF

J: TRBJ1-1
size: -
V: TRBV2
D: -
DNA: TGTGCCAGCAGTCGTCTCGGACAGAACACTGAAGCTTTCTTT
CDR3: CASSRLGQNTEAFF

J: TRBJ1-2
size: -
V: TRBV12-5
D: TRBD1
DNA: TGTGCTAGTGCCATTTTCGGTAGACAGGGTGGTGGCTACACCTTC
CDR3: CASAIFGRQGGGYTF

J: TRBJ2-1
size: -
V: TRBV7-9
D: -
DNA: TGTGCCAGCAGCTTAGGCGCTGAGCAGTTCTTC
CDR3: CASSLGAEQFF

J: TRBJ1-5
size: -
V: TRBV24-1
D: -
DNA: TGTGCCACCAGTGATAACGGCCAGGGCCTACTAATCAATCAGCCCCAGCATTTT
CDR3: CATSDNGQGLLINQPQHF